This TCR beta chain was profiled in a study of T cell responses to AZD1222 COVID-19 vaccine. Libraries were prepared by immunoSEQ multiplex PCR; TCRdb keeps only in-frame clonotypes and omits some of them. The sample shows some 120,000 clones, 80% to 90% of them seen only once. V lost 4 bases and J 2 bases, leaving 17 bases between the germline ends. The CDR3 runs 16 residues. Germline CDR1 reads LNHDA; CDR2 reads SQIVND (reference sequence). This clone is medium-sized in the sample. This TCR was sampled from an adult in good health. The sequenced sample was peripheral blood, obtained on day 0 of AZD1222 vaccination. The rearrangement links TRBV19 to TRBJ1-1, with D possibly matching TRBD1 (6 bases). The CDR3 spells CASSRDPTGVNTEAFF. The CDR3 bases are TGTGCCAGTAGTAGGGACCCGACAGGTGTAAACACTGAAGCTTTCTTT. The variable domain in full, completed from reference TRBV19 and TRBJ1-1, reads DGGITQSPKYLFRKEGQNVTLSCEQNLNHDAMYWYRQDPGQGLRLIYYSQIVNDFQKGDIAEGYSVSREKKESFPLTVTSAQKNPTAFYLCASSRDPTGVNTEAFFGQGTRLTVV.